These 22 T cell receptor beta chains share one sample of origin, sequenced in a study of cytomegalovirus exposure and HLA in healthy donors. The PCR used 60 Vbeta and 13 Jbeta primers. Using immunoSEQ multiplex PCR, the repertoire was profiled, and TCRdb retains in-frame clones only, with some absent. This sample has about 90,000 clones; 62% occur once, and the top ten carry approximately 5%. Sequencing used PBMCs. These receptors were obtained from a woman in her thirties in good health and CMV-seropositive.

The sample holds a few counts of this clone. The chain employs TRBV19 and TRBJ2-3; possible D gene TRBD2, 5 bases. Germline V gene data show CDR1 as LNHDA and CDR2 as SQIVND (reference sequence). The CDR3 runs to 13 residues. The V gene lost 7 bases and the J gene lost 1 base, with 9 bases spanning the gap. CDR3 residues: CASTGGGTDTQYF. CDR3 nucleotides: TGTGCCAGTACCGGAGGCGGCACAGATACGCAGTATTTT.

This clone was seen only a few times. The chain is built from TRBV27 and TRBJ1-1, with D unclear. V dropped 3 bases and J dropped 4 bases, with 15 bases sitting between them. The CDR3 loop spans 15 amino acids. CDR1 is MNHEY and CDR2 is SMNVEV in the germline V gene (reference sequence). The CDR3 nucleotides are TGTGCCAGCAGTTTGGTTTACGTTTCGGGCACTGAAGCTTTCTTT. Amino acids: CASSLVYVSGTEAFF.

The chain couples TRBV28 to TRBJ2-1, with 7 positions matching TRBD1. V was pared by 5 bases and J by 5 bases, with 6 bases of the junction left unmatched. CDR1 is MDHEN, CDR2 SYDVKM, per germline. CDR3 size: 14 residues. CDR3 DNA: TGTGCCAGCAGTGAAGACAGGGTTAACAATGAGCAGTTCTTC. Translation gives CASSEDRVNNEQFF.

The chain has TRBV2 and TRBJ1-3; unclear D gene. Germline V gene lookup returns CDR1 SNHLY and CDR2 FYNNEI. CDR3 length equals 17 residues. V was trimmed by 5 bases and J by 2 bases, leaving 19 bases between them. The DNA of the CDR3 is TGTGCCAGCAGTCCTAACAACCTACAGTTAGCTGGAAACACCATATATTTT. This sequence encodes CASSPNNLQLAGNTIYF.

Note on this clone: The junction departs from germline at one end; a sequencing error may be responsible. The rearrangement joins TRBV5-1 to TRBJ1-2; tentatively, D is TRBD1 (6 bases). CDR1 and CDR2 (germline): SGHRS, YFSETQ. This CDR3 comprises 16 residues. In DNA form, the CDR3 reads TGCGCCAGCAGCTTGGTTCGCGGGGGCGGTATCGATGGCTACCCCTTC. Its translation: CASSLVRGGGIDGYPF.

This clone was counted a few times. The chain recombines TRBV19 with TRBJ1-1, with D possibly being TRBD1 (5 bases). V lost 5 bases and J lost 2, with 18 bases in between. Germline V CDR1 and CDR2: LNHDA, SQIVND (reference sequence). The CDR3 is 16 amino acids. CDR3 in DNA: TGTGCCAGTAGTTCCCTGATCCTGGGGCTCAACACTGAAGCTTTCTTT. Its protein product is CASSSLILGLNTEAFF.

The chain uses TRBV7-9 and TRBJ1-3, with no clear D. The CDR3 sequence is 14 residues long. In germline, CDR1 is SEHNR, CDR2 FQNEAQ (reference sequence). V was cut by 0 bases and J by 6 bases, with 9 bases left in between. The CDR3 loop is CASSLARTENTIYF. The CDR3 DNA sequence: TGTGCCAGCAGCTTAGCTCGCACAGAAAACACCATATATTTT.

About this clone: The germline gene is not matched at one end of the junction; a read error may be the cause. This sequence joins TRBV30 and TRBJ1-2; 7 bases line up with TRBD1. The CDR3 runs to 12 residues. Germline V gene sequence: CDR1 GTSNPN, CDR2 SVGIG (reference sequence). The CDR3 loop is CAWKTGRYGYPF. The CDR3 DNA reads TGTGCCTGGAAGACAGGGCGGTATGGCTACCCCTTC.

The chain uses TRBV6-1 and TRBJ2-7; 7 nucleotides align to TRBD1. The germline V gene has CDR1 MNHNS and CDR2 SASEGT. V dropped 8 bases and J dropped 6; count of bases not matched to a gene: 16. CDR3 length: 15 amino acids. In DNA, the CDR3 is TGTGCCAGCCTGCCGTTGAACTCACAGGGGCTCGAGCAGTACTTC. Translation gives CASLPLNSQGLEQYF.

This chain connects TRBV2 to TRBJ2-5; 7 nucleotides align to TRBD1. Germline values: CDR1 SNHLY, CDR2 FYNNEI. The trim removed 8 bases at V and 7 bases at J, leaving 10 bases unmatched. The CDR3 runs to 13 residues. CDR3 residues: CASDEGAGMTQYF. DNA for the CDR3: TGTGCCAGCGACGAGGGGGCAGGAATGACCCAGTACTTC.

V is TRBV5-1 and J is TRBJ1-1, with 8 bases fitting TRBD1. V was clipped by 3 bases and J by 4 bases; unmatched bases: 5. The germline gives CDR1 SGHRS, CDR2 YFSETQ. This CDR3 has 14 amino acids. The CDR3 sequence is CASSSGQVLTEAFF. The CDR3 DNA is TGCGCCAGCAGCTCGGGACAGGTTCTCACTGAAGCTTTCTTT.

This clone was counted a few times. V usage is TRBV6-5 and J usage is TRBJ1-4; D gene unclear. CDR3 length equals 13 residues. Trimming removed 8 bases from V and 5 bases from J, with 12 bases in between. The germline gives CDR1 MNHEY, CDR2 SVGAGI. The DNA of the CDR3 is TGTGCCAGCCGTGGCTGGGAGAATGAAAAACTGTTTTTT. Translated, it gives CASRGWENEKLFF.

As to this clone: Compared with germline, one end of the junction differs, possibly owing to a read error. The chain has TRBV5-6 and TRBJ1-2, with 9 bases that match TRBD1. The CDR3 spans 13 residues. Germline CDR1 SGHDT, CDR2 YYEEEE. Here the CDR3 DNA reads TGTGCCAGCAGCTTTACAGGGGGCTCGGGCTACCCCTTC. Translation: CASSFTGGSGYPF.

This clone appeared once. The chain carries TRBV5-4 and TRBJ2-2, with TRBD1 matching over 7 bases. The V gene's germline CDR1 is SGHNT and CDR2 YYREEE (reference sequence). The CDR3 length is 15 residues. Trimming cost V 4 bases and J 1 base; bases outside gene matches: 4. The CDR3: CASSPRTGNTGELFF. DNA for the CDR3: TGTGCCAGCAGCCCCCGGACAGGGAACACCGGGGAGCTGTTTTTT. The full variable domain, in which reference TRBV5-4 and TRBJ2-2 provide the parts outside the CDR3, is ETGVTQSPTHLIKTRGQQVTLRCSSQSGHNTVSWYQQALGQGPQFIFQYYREEENGRGNFPPRFSGLQFPNYSSELNVNALELDDSALYLCASSPRTGNTGELFFGEGSRLTVL.

V usage is TRBV29-1 and J usage is TRBJ1-1; TRBD1 agrees at 8 bases. The CDR3 consists of 13 residues. Trimming removed 6 bases from V and 6 bases from J; junction bases left unmatched: 9. Germline V lookup: CDR1 SQVTM, CDR2 ANQGSEA. In DNA, the CDR3 is TGCAGCGTCGTTGACAGGGGAGGATCTGAAGCTTTCTTT. The encoded protein is CSVVDRGGSEAFF.

This clone was observed a few times. The gene calls are TRBV13 and TRBJ2-7; 7 bases agree with TRBD1. Trimming removed 5 bases from V and 5 bases from J; junction bases left unmatched: 6. Germline loops: CDR1 PRHDT, CDR2 FYEKMQ (reference sequence). This CDR3 spans 13 amino acids. Here the CDR3 reads CASSRGQVNEQYF. CDR3 sequence (DNA): TGTGCCAGCAGCAGGGGGCAGGTGAACGAGCAGTACTTC.

The genes are TRBV5-6 and TRBJ1-1, with D tentatively TRBD1 (6 bases). V lost 3 bases, J lost 10 bases, and 10 bases lay in between. CDR3 size: 11 residues. In germline, CDR1 is SGHDT, CDR2 YYEEEE. CDR3 nucleotide sequence: TGTGCCAGCAGCTCGGACAGTAGAGCTTTCTTT. Amino acid sequence: CASSSDSRAFF.

This clone showed up just a few times. V and J are TRBV7-9 and TRBJ1-3, with D perhaps TRBD1 (5 bases). This CDR3 spans 16 amino acids. Deletions cut 1 base from V and 3 bases from J, with 13 bases between. Germline CDR1 reads SEHNR; CDR2 reads FQNEAQ (reference sequence). The CDR3 here is CASSLGVSGHGNTIYF. As DNA, the CDR3 is TGTGCCAGCAGCTTAGGGGTTTCAGGGCATGGAAACACCATATATTTT.

This clone has only a few counts. This sequence joins TRBV21-1 and TRBJ1-3; the D segment call TRBD1 is taken from the table without a DNA check. TRBV21-1 is a pseudogene. This CDR3 has 20 residues. The chain's CDR3 is CASSTFRDRGLSLSGNTIYF. The CDR3 DNA reads as TGTGCCAGCAGCACCTTCCGGGACAGGGGGCTCTCACTCTCTGGAAACACCATATATTTT.

This clone was detected once. This chain links TRBV4-2 with TRBJ2-5, with D perhaps matching TRBD2 (7 bases). The V end was cut by 4 bases, the J end by 3 bases, with 15 bases between. Germline-derived CDR1 and CDR2 are LGHNA and YNFKEQ. The CDR3 is 15 amino acids. The CDR3 region has the DNA TGTGCCAGCAGCCGGGGGGGGGCCGAGAAAGAGACCCAGTACTTC. Its translation is CASSRGGAEKETQYF.

The chain has TRBV19 and TRBJ1-4; TRBD1 might be the D (6 bases). Looked up from germline, CDR1 is LNHDA and CDR2 is SQIVND (reference sequence). The CDR3 runs 13 residues. The ends were cut back, 3 bases at V and 6 bases at J, with 8 bases in the middle. CDR3 bases: TGTGCCAGTAGTATCAGACAGGATGAAAAACTGTTTTTT. Translating gives CASSIRQDEKLFF.

This clone came up a few times. This chain joins TRBV30 and TRBJ1-4; 9 bases agree with TRBD1. The J segment lost 6 bases and the V segment lost 5 bases, leaving 4 bases of the junction unmatched. The CDR3 totals 13 residues. CDR1 GTSNPN and CDR2 SVGIG come from the germline V gene (reference sequence). CDR3 coding DNA: TGTGCCTGGGGGACAGGGAGGTATGAAAAACTGTTTTTT. Amino acids: CAWGTGRYEKLFF.